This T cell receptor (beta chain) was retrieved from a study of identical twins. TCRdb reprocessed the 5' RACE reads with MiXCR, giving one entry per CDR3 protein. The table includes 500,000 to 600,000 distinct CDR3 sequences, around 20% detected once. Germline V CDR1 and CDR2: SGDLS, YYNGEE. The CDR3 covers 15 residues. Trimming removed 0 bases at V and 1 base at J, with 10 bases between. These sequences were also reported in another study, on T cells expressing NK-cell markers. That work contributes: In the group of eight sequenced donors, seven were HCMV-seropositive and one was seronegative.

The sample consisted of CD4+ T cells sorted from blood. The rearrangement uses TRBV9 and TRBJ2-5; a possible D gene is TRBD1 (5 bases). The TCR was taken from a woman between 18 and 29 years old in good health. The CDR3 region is CASSVDRGTQETQYF. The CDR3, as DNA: TGTGCCAGCAGCGTAGATAGGGGCACCCAAGAGACCCAGTACTTC.